This T cell receptor (beta chain) stems from a study of blood T cell repertoires in COVID-19. V shed 1 base and J shed 7 bases, with 14 bases lying between them. Per germline, CDR1 MNHNS and CDR2 SASEGT. The CDR3 length is 16 residues. Seattle's cohort entered during active infection and was followed longitudinally. As processed by the authors: For nucleated cells, counts were estimated from reference gene primer amplification. TCRdb keeps only in-frame clones here, not all; method: immunoSEQ multiplex PCR. V and J calls plus clone size are reproduced from that table; the DNA served to infer D and trimming. The sample carries under 250,000 clones, 70% to 90% recorded once.

The chain carries TRBV6-1 and TRBJ1-6; D possibly corresponds to TRBD1 (6 bases). The source is a man aged 50 to 59 with COVID-19, enrolled during active disease. Specimen: peripheral blood. The CDR3 DNA reads as TGTGCCAGCAGTGAAGTTTGGGACATCGGAAATTCACCCCTCCACTTT. It codes for CASSEVWDIGNSPLHF.